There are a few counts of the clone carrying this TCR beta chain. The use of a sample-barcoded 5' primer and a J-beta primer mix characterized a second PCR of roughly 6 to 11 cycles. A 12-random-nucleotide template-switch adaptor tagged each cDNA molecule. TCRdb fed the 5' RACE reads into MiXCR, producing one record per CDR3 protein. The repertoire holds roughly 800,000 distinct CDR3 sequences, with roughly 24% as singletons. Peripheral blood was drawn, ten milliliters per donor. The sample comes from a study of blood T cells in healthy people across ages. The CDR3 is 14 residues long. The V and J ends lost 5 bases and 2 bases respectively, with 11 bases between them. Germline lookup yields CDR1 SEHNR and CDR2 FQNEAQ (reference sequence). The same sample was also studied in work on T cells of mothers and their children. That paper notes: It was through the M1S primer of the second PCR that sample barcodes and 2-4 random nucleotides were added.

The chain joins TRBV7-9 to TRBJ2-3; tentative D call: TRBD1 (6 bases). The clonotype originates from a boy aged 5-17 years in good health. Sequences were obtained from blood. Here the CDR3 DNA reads TGTGCCAGCAGCCCCGGACAGTACACAGATACGCAGTATTTT. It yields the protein CASSPGQYTDTQYF.